This T cell receptor beta chain emerged from a study of OX40 agonist ivuxolimab in advanced cancers. A note on the overall study: Ivuxolimab, which targeted the costimulatory receptor OX40 (CD134), was an agonistic, fully human IgG2 monoclonal antibody. Intravenous ivuxolimab was administered to patients every 2 weeks at six dose levels: 0.01, 0.1, 0.3, 1.5, 3 and 10 mg/kg. Of the approximately 54 patients in dose escalation, 19 had hepatocellular carcinoma, about 15 had melanoma, 9 had renal cell carcinoma and 9 had head and neck cancer. A male proportion of 82.7% and a mean age of about 60 years, ranging from 23 to 79, were recorded for the dose-escalation cohort. Prior anti-PD-1, anti-PD-L1 or anti-CTLA-4 therapy was permitted, and approximately 40% of dose-escalation patients had received checkpoint inhibitors. Partial responses were achieved by three dose-escalation patients, of whom one had hepatocellular carcinoma and two had cutaneous melanoma. Peripheral TCRbeta sequencing was intended to test whether TCR sequence diversity was altered and clonal T-cell expansion was caused by ivuxolimab. The paper reports the monotherapy dose-escalation portion (N of about 47 patients) of the phase I ivuxolimab trial.

Genomic DNA was extracted from sorted cells for sequencing of the TCRbeta CDR3 region. The immunoSEQ Assay was used for sequencing of TCRbeta CDR3 regions. TCRdb obtained this table from immuneACCESS and retained in-frame rearrangements with V and J assigned. These tables miss some clones; where compared with another copy, unresolved V genes account for less than half of the shortfall, and the remainder is unexplained. This sample is represented by 70,000 to 90,000 clones; about 80% of them were singletons. Of the sample, over 6% is held by the ten largest clones. Patients with a history of autoimmune disease or receiving systemic immunosuppression were excluded from the trial. Peripheral blood for TCR sequencing was collected from all dose cohorts at baseline, on cycle 4 day 1, and on cycle 7 day 1. The samples were drawn from a first-in-human, open-label, multicenter phase I dose-escalation trial of ivuxolimab. Adults with locally advanced or metastatic melanoma, renal cell carcinoma, hepatocellular carcinoma or head and neck squamous cell carcinoma were enrolled in the trial. Before TCR sequencing, CD4+ and CD8+ T cells were separately sorted from peripheral blood.

The paper as a whole reports these results and caveats: In the 0.1-3.0 mg/kg groups, partial responders had among the lowest normalized peripheral clonal expansion, particularly in CD8+ T cells. Which antigens the clonally expanded peripheral T cells were specific for was not determined. At doses of 0.1 to 3.0 mg/kg, clonal expansion of both CD4+ and CD8+ T cells in blood was seen between baseline and week 6. Low levels of normalized T-cell clonal expansion were also seen in some patients who did not respond. On average, CD8+ T cells showed more expanded clones than CD4+ T cells after ivuxolimab.

Including cysteine and phenylalanine, the CDR3 has 14 amino acids. Kept here is only the CDR3 DNA, which spans 42 bases and is read in frame from base 1. V is cut by 5 bases and J by 5 bases, and the space between the germline ends is 15 bases. Looking up the germline V gene (reference sequence) yields CDR1 LNHDA and CDR2 SQIVND. Notes on this clone: What antigen it recognizes has not been identified. Nothing much larger sits one base from this clone, and base qualities are not available.

The V gene is TRBV19 and the J gene is TRBJ1-1; perhaps TRBD1 is the D gene, with 6 bases matching. This TCR was recovered from an adult with an advanced solid tumor such as melanoma, head and neck, liver or kidney cancer. The material sequenced was CD4+ or CD8+ T cells sorted from blood, taken in a trial of the OX40 agonist ivuxolimab. The CDR3 loop reads CASSWQGRGTEAFF. The DNA sequence is TGTGCCAGTAGTTGGCAGGGGCGGGGTACTGAAGCTTTCTTT.